This TCR beta chain was observed in a study of technical replicates of blood from several donors. This table comes from immunoSEQ multiplex PCR, and its TCRdb copy is limited to in-frame clones, with some not included. The top ten clones hold 0.2% to 0.3% of a sample with around 78,000 clones, approximately 93% of them seen once. V was clipped by 0 bases and J by 4 bases, with 13 bases between them. In germline, CDR1 is SGHDT, CDR2 YYEEEE. The CDR3 runs 15 residues. This sequence joins TRBV5-6 and TRBJ2-5; D is possibly TRBD1 (5 bases). The sequencing input was T cells isolated from PBMCs. The source of this sequence is a human donor in good health. CDR3 sequence reads: CASSLVRGIGETQYF. As DNA, the CDR3 is TGTGCCAGCAGCTTGGTTAGGGGAATAGGAGAGACCCAGTACTTC.